The clone carrying this T cell receptor (beta chain) was seen a single time. Antigen specificity is unknown. Each CDR3 protein is one row after TCRdb ran MiXCR on the reads. The sample records 570,000 or so distinct CDR3 sequences, roughly 42% being singletons. Germline values: CDR1 WSHSY, CDR2 SAAADI. CDR3 size: 13 residues. V shed 10 bases and J shed 5 bases, with 15 bases lying between them. This specimen comes from a study of T cell repertoires in cytomegalovirus infection. Overall study results and limits: Totalled public TCR beta family frequency picked out people who carried CMV plus the relevant HLA. HLA-C-restricted CMV clonotypes gave the most frequent clonotype in two of eight donors.

The material sequenced was cultured PBMCs, taken from culture after CMV antigen stimulation. This clonotype was obtained from a human donor in good health (CMV status not recorded). Some clones in this sample may be carry-over from other donors' samples. This chain uses TRBV10-2 with TRBJ1-5; D gene unclear. CDR3 in DNA: TGCGCCACCCGCCCGGGCGGGGATCAGCCCCAGCATTTT. It yields the protein CATRPGGDQPQHF.